The 30 T cell receptor beta chains given below trace back to one sample, sequenced in a study of cytomegalovirus exposure and HLA in healthy donors. The study ran its PCR with 60 Vbeta and 13 Jbeta primers. Sequencing was performed with immunoSEQ multiplex PCR; in TCRdb, only in-frame clones are kept and a portion is missing. The data contain roughly 99,000 clones, around 72% of them singletons. Sequencing input: PBMCs. Receptors originate from a male donor in good health and CMV-seronegative.

This clone was seen a handful of times. The CDR3 nucleotides read TGTGCCAGCTCACCGTCGTTAGCGGGAGGCCGCGGGAATGAGCAGTTCTTC. It is translated as CASSPSLAGGRGNEQFF. The chain uses TRBV18 and TRBJ2-1; 10 bases are shared with TRBD2. Germline V gene data show CDR1 as KGHSH and CDR2 as LQKENI. The V segment lost 3 bases and the J segment 7 bases; nucleotides outside the gene matches: 12. The CDR3 is made up of 17 amino acids.

V is TRBV27 and J is TRBJ1-4, with 8 bases lining up with TRBD1. Germline CDR1 is MNHEY and CDR2 is SMNVEV (reference sequence). There are 16 residues in the CDR3. V was pared by 5 bases and J by 3 bases, with 8 bases of the junction left unmatched. CDR3 protein: CASSPTTGVPNEKLFF. In DNA form, the CDR3 reads TGTGCCAGCAGTCCTACGACAGGGGTTCCTAATGAAAAACTGTTTTTT. Full variable domain (remainder filled in from reference TRBV27 and TRBJ1-4): EAQVTQNPRYLITVTGKKLTVTCSQNMNHEYMSWYRQDPGLGLRQIYYSMNVEVTDKGDVPEGYKVSRKEKRNFPLILESPSPNQTSLYFCASSPTTGVPNEKLFFGSGTQLSVL.

This sequence joins TRBV18 and TRBJ2-1, with D possibly being TRBD2 (6 bases). Per the germline V gene, CDR1 is KGHSH and CDR2 is LQKENI. The CDR3 runs to 13 residues. The ends were cut back, 6 bases at V and 9 bases at J, with 15 bases in the middle. This CDR3 reads CASSPWTEGEQFF. DNA for the CDR3: TGTGCCAGCTCCCCCTGGACGGAGGGTGAGCAGTTCTTC. Based on the CDR3 plus reference TRBV18 and TRBJ2-1, the full variable domain is NAGVMQNPRHLVRRRGQEARLRCSPMKGHSHVYWYRQLPEEGLKFMVYLQKENIIDESGMPKERFSAEFPKEGPSILRIQQVVRGDSAAYFCASSPWTEGEQFFGPGTRLTVL.

The chain combines TRBV19 with TRBJ2-7; 14 bases match TRBD2. Unmatched junction bases numbered 7, after V lost 6 bases and J lost 6 bases. The CDR3 loop spans 15 amino acids. Germline V gene data show CDR1 as LNHDA and CDR2 as SQIVND (reference sequence). The CDR3 DNA reads TGTGCCAGTAGCCTGGGACTAGCGGGAGTTAGCGAGCAGTACTTC. It codes for CASSLGLAGVSEQYF.

This chain joins TRBV7-2 and TRBJ2-1; the match to TRBD2 covers 13 bases. CDR3 size: 14 residues. Germline trimming cut 6 bases from V and 6 bases from J; bases unmatched to any gene: 2. Germline-derived CDR1 and CDR2 are SGHTA and FQGNSA. For the CDR3, the DNA is TGTGCCAGCAGGGGACTAGCGGGATTCAATGAGCAGTTCTTC. Translation gives CASRGLAGFNEQFF.

The chain combines TRBV6-5 with TRBJ2-4; D ambiguous. CDR1 and CDR2 (germline): MNHEY, SVGAGI. The CDR3 has 15 residues. Deletions cut 7 bases from V and 6 bases from J, with 19 bases between. The CDR3 DNA reads TGTGCCAGCACATTGCAGGCTGGTCCCCTAAACATTCAGTACTTC. Its translation: CASTLQAGPLNIQYF.

V and J are TRBV28 and TRBJ2-5, with 13 bases fitting TRBD2. V shed 10 bases, J shed 4 bases, and the junction held 9 bases outside the gene matches. The length of the CDR3 is 15 residues. The germline gives CDR1 MDHEN, CDR2 SYDVKM. The chain's CDR3 is CAIRRGLAGVETQYF. For the CDR3, the DNA is TGTGCCATCCGCAGAGGACTAGCGGGAGTAGAGACCCAGTACTTC.

The chain employs TRBV7-6 and TRBJ2-4, with 8 bases fitting TRBD2. Germline V gene data show CDR1 as SGHVS and CDR2 as FNYEAQ. The V segment lost 5 bases and the J segment 10 bases; nucleotides outside the gene matches: 10. CDR3 length: 14 amino acids. CDR3 sequence reads: CASSLSGTSGIQYF. The CDR3 coding sequence is TGTGCCAGCAGCCTTAGCGGGACTAGTGGAATTCAGTACTTC.

The CDR3 nucleotides are TGTGCCAGCAGTGAGAGAGCTCAGCCCCAGCATTTT. Its translation: CASSERAQPQHF. The rearrangement uses TRBV6-1 and TRBJ1-5; D call uncertain. Germline CDR1 and CDR2: MNHNS and SASEGT. CDR3 length: 12 amino acids. V was cut by 3 bases and J by 6 bases, with 6 bases left in between.

The chain uses TRBV27 and TRBJ1-5; D is unclear. Germline CDR1 MNHEY, CDR2 SMNVEV (reference sequence). The CDR3 has 13 residues. The V and J ends lost 4 bases and 4 bases respectively, with 8 bases between them. The CDR3: CASSSDYNQPQHF. In DNA, the CDR3 is TGTGCCAGCAGTTCAGATTATAATCAGCCCCAGCATTTT.

This clone was found a few times. Written as DNA, the CDR3 is TGTGCCAGCAGCCCAGGGGTTGGCGGGAGTCGCACCGGGGAGCTGTTTTTT. Amino acid sequence: CASSPGVGGSRTGELFF. This chain uses TRBV28 with TRBJ2-2, with D perhaps TRBD2 (7 bases). Trimming took 6 bases from V and 4 from J, leaving 21 bases between them. CDR3 length: 17 amino acids. Germline V gene lookup returns CDR1 MDHEN and CDR2 SYDVKM.

The CDR3 here is CSAGTSGNNEQFF. The CDR3 nucleotides read TGCAGCGCTGGGACTAGCGGAAACAATGAGCAGTTCTTC. The rearrangement uses TRBV29-1 and TRBJ2-1, with 11 bases that match TRBD2. The germline V gene has CDR1 SQVTM and CDR2 ANQGSEA. V lost 7 bases to trimming and J lost 5 bases; unmatched junction nucleotides: 4. This CDR3 comprises 13 residues.

In this sample, this clone turned up a few times. The J gene is TRBJ2-2, the V gene TRBV5-6; D gene ambiguous. Deletions cut 7 bases from V and 7 bases from J, with 11 bases between. Germline assignment: CDR1 SGHDT and CDR2 YYEEEE. The CDR3 runs to 12 residues. In DNA form, the CDR3 reads TGTGCCAGCTCCGAGTTGCGCGGGGAGCTGTTTTTT. Protein sequence: CASSELRGELFF.

The gene calls are TRBV5-6 and TRBJ2-7, with 7 bases aligning to TRBD1. Germline V lookup: CDR1 SGHDT, CDR2 YYEEEE. V was clipped by 6 bases and J by 1 base; unmatched bases: 4. This CDR3 spans 13 amino acids. The CDR3 coding sequence is TGTGCCAGCAACCGGGACAGTTCCTACGAGCAGTACTTC. Protein sequence: CASNRDSSYEQYF.

The V gene is TRBV21-1, the J gene TRBJ1-5; the table's D gene call, TRBD1, was not cross checked with the DNA. TRBV21-1 is classified as a pseudogene. The CDR3 has 18 amino acids. The DNA of the CDR3 is TGTGCCAGCAGGAAAACCGGGACAGGGGGCTCCAGGGTTCAGCCCCAGCATTTT. Translated: CASRKTGTGGSRVQPQHF.

The chain recombines TRBV19 with TRBJ2-5; 7 bases are shared with TRBD2. CDR3 size: 14 residues. Losses at the gene ends were 3 bases for V and 2 bases for J; bases not matched to a gene: 3. CDR1 is LNHDA, CDR2 SQIVND, per germline (reference sequence). CDR3 sequence reads: CASSMPGLQETQYF. In DNA form, the CDR3 reads TGTGCCAGTAGTATGCCGGGACTACAAGAGACCCAGTACTTC.

This chain joins TRBV5-1 and TRBJ2-1; tentatively, D is TRBD2 (5 bases). CDR1 SGHRS and CDR2 YFSETQ come from the germline V gene. The CDR3 extends over 16 amino acids. V gave up 0 bases and J gave up 2 bases, with 12 bases separating them. DNA for the CDR3: TGCGCCAGCAGCTTGGCGCTAGCCGGAACCTACAATGAGCAGTTCTTC. Protein: CASSLALAGTYNEQFF.

The chain has TRBV29-1 and TRBJ1-5; tentative D call: TRBD1 (6 bases). Trimming removed 4 bases at V and 7 bases at J, with 20 bases between. The CDR3 extends over 15 amino acids. CDR1 is SQVTM and CDR2 is ANQGSEA in the germline V gene. The DNA of the CDR3 is TGCAGCGTTGCGTCAGGGGTGAGCCCAGGACAGCCCCAGCATTTT. It specifies CSVASGVSPGQPQHF. The complete variable domain, with remaining parts taken from reference TRBV29-1 and TRBJ1-5, reads SAVISQKPSRDICQRGTSLTIQCQVDSQVTMMFWYRQQPGQSLTLIATANQGSEATYESGFVIDKFPISRPNLTFSTLTVSNMSPEDSSIYLCSVASGVSPGQPQHFGDGTRLSIL.

The rearrangement joins TRBV15 to TRBJ1-5; tentative D call: TRBD1 (6 bases). CDR1 is LNHNV, CDR2 YYDKDF, per germline (reference sequence). With 1 base removed from V and 1 base from J, the gap between germline ends came to 8 bases. The CDR3 length is 15 residues. CDR3 amino acids: CATSRGGGSNQPQHF. The CDR3 coding sequence is TGTGCCACCAGCAGAGGAGGGGGAAGCAATCAGCCCCAGCATTTT.

This clone turned up a few times. The rearrangement uses TRBV15 and TRBJ1-5; the match to TRBD1 covers 8 bases. The CDR3 runs 17 residues. J gave up 0 bases and V 1 base, and 5 bases lay outside the gene matches. The germline gives CDR1 LNHNV, CDR2 YYDKDF (reference sequence). The DNA for the CDR3 is TGTGCCACCAGCAGAGCGGGGACAGGCAATAGCAATCAGCCCCAGCATTTT. Translating it yields CATSRAGTGNSNQPQHF.

The rearrangement joins TRBV13 to TRBJ1-1, with a possible D match to TRBD1 (5 bases). The CDR3 contains 15 residues. V was trimmed by 5 bases and J by 5 bases, leaving 18 bases between them. Germline lookup yields CDR1 PRHDT and CDR2 FYEKMQ (reference sequence). The CDR3 loop is CASSGPRRGQTEAFF. The CDR3 region has the DNA TGTGCCAGCAGCGGCCCTCGGAGGGGTCAAACTGAAGCTTTCTTT.

This sequence joins TRBV5-1 and TRBJ2-3; TRBD1 is a possible D gene (6 bases). Trimming took off 3 bases at V and 1 base at J, with 18 bases between the two ends. This CDR3 contains 17 residues. Looked up from germline, CDR1 is SGHRS and CDR2 is YFSETQ. CDR3 in amino acids: CASSSDIRGRGTDTQYF. The CDR3 DNA reads TGCGCCAGCAGCTCCGATATCAGGGGAAGGGGCACAGATACGCAGTATTTT.

J is TRBJ1-1 and V is TRBV11-2; the match to TRBD1 covers 9 bases. Germline V gene data show CDR1 as SGHAT and CDR2 as FQNNGV. The CDR3 is 15 amino acids. The V and J ends lost 4 bases and 5 bases, in that order; junction bases with no gene match: 8. The CDR3 sequence is CASSSTPTGGTEAFF. CDR3 nucleotide sequence: TGTGCCAGCAGCTCTACCCCGACAGGGGGGACTGAAGCTTTCTTT.

V gene TRBV29-1 combines with J gene TRBJ1-2, with TRBD1 as a possible D gene (5 bases). V was cut by 3 bases and J by 7 bases, with 15 bases left in between. Germline values: CDR1 SQVTM, CDR2 ANQGSEA. The CDR3 totals 13 residues. The CDR3 spells CSVDGREISGYTF. The CDR3 DNA reads as TGCAGCGTTGATGGCAGGGAAATAAGTGGCTACACCTTC.

This chain connects TRBV7-9 to TRBJ2-2; possibly TRBD2 for D (5 bases). This CDR3 comprises 16 residues. The V gene's germline CDR1 is SEHNR and CDR2 FQNEAQ (reference sequence). V was pared by 1 base and J by 3 bases, with 12 bases between. The chain's CDR3 is CASSLVRGQYTGELFF. In DNA, the CDR3 is TGTGCCAGCAGCTTAGTACGGGGTCAGTACACCGGGGAGCTGTTTTTT. Variable domain in full (rest from reference TRBV7-9 and TRBJ2-2): DTGVSQNPRHKITKRGQNVTFRCDPISEHNRLYWYRQTLGQGPEFLTYFQNEAQLEKSRLLSDRFSAERPKGSFSTLEIQRTEQGDSAMYLCASSLVRGQYTGELFFGEGSRLTVL.

The chain joins TRBV27 to TRBJ1-5; D may be TRBD1 (6 bases). The germline CDR1 and CDR2 sequences are MNHEY and SMNVEV (reference sequence). V was cut by 7 bases and J by 8 bases, with 21 bases left in between. The CDR3 totals 15 residues. DNA of the CDR3: TGTGCCAGCACCCTTCTGAAGCGCAGGGGAAAGCCCCAGCATTTT. Its protein is CASTLLKRRGKPQHF.

The rearrangement joins TRBV4-2 to TRBJ1-2; 11 bases align to TRBD1. J gave up 4 bases and V 4 bases, and 5 bases lay outside the gene matches. Germline V lookup: CDR1 LGHNA, CDR2 YNFKEQ. The CDR3 covers 15 residues. The CDR3 reads CASSRGTGGSYGYTF. CDR3 bases: TGTGCCAGCAGCCGAGGGACAGGGGGAAGCTATGGCTACACCTTC.

This chain uses TRBV6-6 with TRBJ2-7, with 10 nucleotides matching TRBD1. V lost 2 bases, J lost 3 bases, and 4 bases stayed unmatched. CDR1 and CDR2 (germline): MNHNY, SVGAGI (reference sequence). The CDR3 has 15 amino acids. CDR3 region: CASSYRDRGFYEQYF. The CDR3 DNA is TGTGCCAGCAGTTACAGGGACAGGGGATTCTACGAGCAGTACTTC.

Comments on this clone: The junction and the germline gene differ at one end; a read error may be behind it. The gene calls are TRBV7-2 and TRBJ1-1; 10 bases map to TRBD1. Looked up from germline, CDR1 is SGHTA and CDR2 is FQGNSA. CDR3 length equals 11 residues. The CDR3 loop is CASSPDRGAYF. In nucleotides, the CDR3 is TGTGCCAGCAGCCCGGACAGGGGGGCCTACTTT.

Only one count was recorded for this clone. The chain employs TRBV10-3 and TRBJ1-2, with TRBD1 identical over 10 bases. Unmatched junction bases numbered 3, after V lost 6 bases and J lost 2 bases. CDR3 length: 14 residues. Germline V gene sequence: CDR1 ENHRY, CDR2 SYGVKD. In nucleotides, the CDR3 is TGTGCCATCAGGGGGACAGGGGAAAACTATGGCTACACCTTC. Its protein product is CAIRGTGENYGYTF.